The 24 T cell receptor beta chains given below trace back to one sample, sequenced in a study of T cell repertoires in cytomegalovirus infection. Using its own MiXCR run on the reads, TCRdb lists one record per CDR3 protein. The sample consists of more than 150,000 distinct CDR3 sequences, roughly 19% of them appearing once. Sequencing input: PBMCs. These receptors originate from a human donor in good health (CMV status not recorded). Some clones in this sample may be carry-over from other donors' samples.

CDR3 protein: CASSAGRAPASSTDTQYF. The CDR3 nucleotides read TGTGCCAGCAGCGCAGGGAGGGCTCCGGCCTCTAGCACAGATACGCAGTATTTT. The rearrangement joins TRBV9 to TRBJ2-3, with TRBD2 matching over 7 bases. Per the germline V gene, CDR1 is SGDLS and CDR2 is YYNGEE. The CDR3 runs to 18 residues. Germline trimming cut 3 bases from V and 0 bases from J; bases unmatched to any gene: 13.

This clonotype was counted many times. The chain has TRBV7-2 and TRBJ1-1; maybe TRBD1 (5 bases). Trimming took 1 base from V and 8 from J, leaving 14 bases between them. The CDR3 loop spans 14 amino acids. CDR1 is SGHTA, CDR2 FQGNSA, per germline. CDR3 sequence: CASSLGPLGPEAFF. The CDR3 coding sequence is TGTGCCAGCAGCTTAGGCCCCTTGGGACCAGAAGCTTTCTTT.

Details on this clonotype: One end of the junction does not line up with germline, which may come from a read error. V and J are TRBV2 and TRBJ1-1; D not certain. Per the germline V gene, CDR1 is SNHLY and CDR2 is FYNNEI. This CDR3 has 13 residues. The CDR3 sequence is CASNEAWNTEAFF. The CDR3 bases are TGTGCCAGCAATGAAGCGTGGAACACTGAAGCTTTCTTT.

The table lists this clonotype with many counts. The V gene is TRBV6-2 or TRBV6-3, the J gene TRBJ2-1; D gene uncertain. The CDR3 runs 12 residues. Germline V lookup: CDR1 MNHEY, CDR2 SVGEGT. The ends were cut back, 2 bases at V and 6 bases at J, with 5 bases in the middle. The CDR3 coding sequence is TGTGCCAGCAGTTACCCCGTCAATGAGCAGTTCTTC. This sequence encodes CASSYPVNEQFF.

This clonotype came up many times. V is TRBV4-1 and J is TRBJ2-1; no clear D. CDR3 length: 16 amino acids. Germline V lookup: CDR1 MGHRA, CDR2 YSYEKL. Trimming removed 1 base at V and 3 bases at J, with 13 bases between. The CDR3 reads CASSQVRLLIYNEQFF. The CDR3 coding sequence is TGCGCCAGCAGCCAAGTTCGGCTACTAATCTACAATGAGCAGTTCTTC.

This clonotype came up many times. The chain has TRBV6-2 or TRBV6-3 and TRBJ1-5; the D is unclear. Germline CDR1 MNHEY, CDR2 SVGEGT. V was clipped by 7 bases and J by 4 bases, with 11 bases between them. The CDR3 loop spans 13 amino acids. The CDR3: CASTHGGNQPQHF. The CDR3 bases are TGTGCCAGCACCCACGGAGGGAATCAGCCCCAGCATTTT.

The chain couples TRBV6-2 or TRBV6-3 to TRBJ2-1; D uncertain. Per germline, CDR1 MNHEY and CDR2 SVGEGT. There are 15 residues in the CDR3. V was trimmed by 0 bases and J by 7 bases, leaving 13 bases between them. CDR3 nucleotide sequence: TGTGCCAGCAGTTACTCGATCGTTTCTAGGAATGAGCAGTTCTTC. It encodes CASSYSIVSRNEQFF.

The J gene is TRBJ2-6, the V gene TRBV29-1; D not certain. Per germline, CDR1 SQVTM and CDR2 ANQGSEA. V was shortened by 6 bases and J by 4 bases, with 16 bases between the two germline ends. The CDR3 is made up of 15 amino acids. CDR3 amino acids: CSVLDPKTGANVLTF. DNA for the CDR3: TGCAGCGTCCTCGACCCGAAAACGGGGGCCAACGTCCTGACTTTC.

This clonotype was counted between two and nine times. The CDR3 DNA is TGTGCCAGCAGCTTAGGCGCCCTCTCCTACAATGAGCAGTTCTTC. It yields the protein CASSLGALSYNEQFF. The chain recombines TRBV7-2 with TRBJ2-1; D gene ambiguous. Trimming took 1 base from V and 0 from J, leaving 7 bases between them. Per germline, CDR1 SGHTA and CDR2 FQGNSA. The CDR3 sequence is 15 residues long. The full variable domain, in which reference TRBV7-2 and TRBJ2-1 provide the parts outside the CDR3, is GAGVSQSPSNKVTEKGKDVELRCDPISGHTALYWYRQSLGQGLEFLIYFQGNSAPDKSGLPSDRFSAERTGGSVSTLTIQRTQQEDSAVYLCASSLGALSYNEQFFGPGTRLTVL.

In this sample, this clonotype turned up a few times. This chain links TRBV5-1 with TRBJ2-1, with 9 bases identical to TRBD1. Germline CDR1 is SGHRS and CDR2 is YFSETQ. This CDR3 spans 15 amino acids. J gave up 5 bases and V 5 bases, and 8 bases lay outside the gene matches. The CDR3 here is CASSLSGTGHNEQFF. For the CDR3, the DNA is TGCGCCAGCAGTCTTTCCGGGACAGGGCACAATGAGCAGTTCTTC.

V and J are TRBV15 and TRBJ2-1, with 8 bases aligning to TRBD2. Germline CDR1 LNHNV, CDR2 YYDKDF (reference sequence). The length of the CDR3 is 15 residues. Unmatched junction bases numbered 3, after V lost 0 bases and J lost 5 bases. DNA of the CDR3: TGTGCCACCAGCAGAGAGACTAGCGTAGACAATGAGCAGTTCTTC. It codes for CATSRETSVDNEQFF.

The rearrangement joins TRBV27 to TRBJ2-3; TRBD2 agrees at 9 bases. Trimming at V came to 7 bases and at J to 0 bases, leaving 8 bases not matched to a gene. There are 16 residues in the CDR3. Germline lookup yields CDR1 MNHEY and CDR2 SMNVEV (reference sequence). The CDR3, as DNA: TGTGCCAGCACCCCGACGGCGGGAGGGAGCACAGATACGCAGTATTTT. It specifies CASTPTAGGSTDTQYF.

The chain recombines TRBV5-1 with TRBJ2-1; perhaps TRBD2 as D (6 bases). CDR3 length: 12 residues. The germline V gene encodes CDR1 SGHRS and CDR2 YFSETQ. The V end was cut by 3 bases, the J end by 10 bases, with 11 bases between. The CDR3 is CASSSGLNEQFF. The CDR3 DNA follows: TGCGCCAGCAGCTCTGGACTAAACGAGCAGTTCTTC.

This clonotype showed up just a few times. The rearrangement joins TRBV9 to TRBJ2-7; 7 bases line up with TRBD2. The CDR3 is 15 amino acids. The J segment lost 5 bases and the V segment lost 3 bases, leaving 11 bases of the junction unmatched. Germline loops: CDR1 SGDLS, CDR2 YYNGEE. The CDR3, as DNA: TGTGCCAGCAGCGCCCGGGGGGAGAAGGTCCACGAGCAGTACTTC. It codes for CASSARGEKVHEQYF.

This clonotype has a handful of counts. The V gene is TRBV14, the J gene TRBJ2-6; D uncertain. CDR3 length: 13 residues. Per the germline V gene, CDR1 is SGHDN and CDR2 is FVKESK. Trimming pared 9 bases from V and 0 bases from J, leaving 6 bases between. For the CDR3, the DNA is TGTGCCAGTCGCTTCTCTGGGGCCAACGTCCTGACTTTC. Its translation is CASRFSGANVLTF.

This clonotype was found a few times. V is TRBV5-1 and J is TRBJ2-3; D is unresolved. The CDR3 covers 14 residues. In germline, CDR1 is SGHRS, CDR2 YFSETQ. Trimming cost V 0 bases and J 5 bases, with 10 bases left between them. DNA for the CDR3: TGCGCCAGCAGCTTGGGTGGGCTAAGAGATACGCAGTATTTT. Translating it yields CASSLGGLRDTQYF.

This clonotype was seen more than once but under ten times. The rearrangement uses TRBV19 and TRBJ2-1; D may be TRBD1 (5 bases). The CDR3 length is 14 residues. Germline loops: CDR1 LNHDA, CDR2 SQIVND (reference sequence). Trimming stripped 3 bases from V and 9 bases from J, with 15 bases between. The CDR3 region has the DNA TGTGCCAGTAGTATCGGCCAGGGTACGATTGAGCAGTTCTTC. Protein product: CASSIGQGTIEQFF.

This clonotype was seen only a few times. The V call is TRBV5-1, the J call TRBJ2-7; TRBD2 matches at 8 bases. This CDR3 spans 16 amino acids. CDR1 and CDR2 (germline): SGHRS, YFSETQ. The J segment lost 5 bases and the V segment lost 3 bases, leaving 13 bases of the junction unmatched. The CDR3 loop reads CASSSRAGTSGDEQYF. DNA for the CDR3: TGCGCCAGCAGCTCGCGAGCCGGGACTAGTGGAGACGAGCAGTACTTC.

This chain joins TRBV11-2 and TRBJ2-7, with D perhaps TRBD2 (5 bases). The CDR3 runs 14 residues. In germline, CDR1 is SGHAT, CDR2 FQNNGV. The V and J ends lost 5 bases and 5 bases respectively, with 16 bases between them. For the CDR3, the DNA is TGTGCCAGCAGCCCCGGGATCAGGCCCCACGAGCAGTACTTC. This encodes CASSPGIRPHEQYF.

As to this clonotype: With a much larger clone just one base away, this may be a read error. The chain carries TRBV7-4 and TRBJ2-7; 7 positions match TRBD2. Germline V lookup: CDR1 SGHVT, CDR2 SQSDAQ. This CDR3 has 12 amino acids. DNA for the CDR3: TGTCCCAGCGGGGATGGGAGCTACGAGCAGTACTTC. Translating it yields CPSGDGSYEQYF.

As to this clonotype: The missing conserved phenylalanine or tryptophan at the end of this CDR3 makes a read error likely. The V call is TRBV7-3, the J call TRBJ2-4, with D perhaps matching TRBD1 or TRBD2 (5 bases each). Trimming removed 7 bases at V and 0 bases at J, with 16 bases between. The CDR3 spans 16 residues. CDR1 is SGHTA, CDR2 FQGTGA, per germline. The DNA for the CDR3 is TGTGCCAGCACCAAAGAGGGGAGTCTAGCCAAAAACATTCAGTACTAC. It is translated as CASTKEGSLAKNIQYY.

Only a few counts were recorded for this clonotype. The chain joins TRBV20-1 to TRBJ2-5, with D tentatively TRBD1 (6 bases). CDR1 is DFQATT and CDR2 is SNEGSKA in the germline V gene (reference sequence). Trimming shortened V by 8 bases and J by 2 bases, and 6 bases separated the two germline ends. The CDR3 covers 10 residues. The CDR3 region is CSTGQETQYF. In DNA form, the CDR3 reads TGCAGTACAGGGCAAGAGACCCAGTACTTC.

The gene calls are TRBV29-1 and TRBJ2-1; 9 nucleotides line up with TRBD1. CDR3 length equals 15 residues. Germline CDR1 SQVTM, CDR2 ANQGSEA. Trimming took 1 base from V and 7 from J; bases not matched to a gene: 8. CDR3 sequence (DNA): TGCAGCGTTGAAGCCGGGACAGGGTACGAAAATGAGCAGTTCTTC. Translation: CSVEAGTGYENEQFF.

V usage is TRBV29-1 and J usage is TRBJ2-3; 8 bases map to TRBD2. The CDR3 runs to 13 residues. CDR1 and CDR2 from the germline V gene are SQVTM and ANQGSEA. The J segment lost 6 bases and the V segment lost 7 bases, leaving 9 bases of the junction unmatched. CDR3 residues: CSATSAATDTQYF. CDR3 sequence (DNA): TGCAGCGCGACTAGCGCTGCGACGGATACGCAGTATTTT.